This T cell receptor (beta chain) was captured in a study of cytomegalovirus exposure and HLA in healthy donors. Study as a whole: An early release of data contained 75 million to 100 million unique TCRs, which came from HLA-typed donors. Study-level findings and limits: For presence/absence analyses, sequencing depth was assumed to be roughly uniform across donors.

PCR primers comprised 60 Vbeta and 13 Jbeta primers. Profiling relied on immunoSEQ multiplex PCR, and the TCRdb table lists in-frame clones only, not all of them. The table lists about 160,000 clones, around 90% of them singletons. Details on this clone: The antigen remains unidentified.

Sequencing was carried out using PBMCs. The TCR sequence derives from a woman in her twenties or thirties in good health and CMV-seronegative.

The CDR3 bases are TGTGCCAGCTCACCTAATCGTCAGGTGAACACTGAAGCTTTCTTT. Its protein is CASSPNRQVNTEAFF. The gene calls are TRBV18 and TRBJ1-1, with D unclear. V gave up 3 bases and J gave up 0 bases, with 11 bases separating them. Germline V gives CDR1 KGHSH, CDR2 LQKENI. The CDR3 extends over 15 amino acids. Complete variable domain (other parts from reference TRBV18 and TRBJ1-1): NAGVMQNPRHLVRRRGQEARLRCSPMKGHSHVYWYRQLPEEGLKFMVYLQKENIIDESGMPKERFSAEFPKEGPSILRIQQVVRGDSAAYFCASSPNRQVNTEAFFGQGTRLTVV.